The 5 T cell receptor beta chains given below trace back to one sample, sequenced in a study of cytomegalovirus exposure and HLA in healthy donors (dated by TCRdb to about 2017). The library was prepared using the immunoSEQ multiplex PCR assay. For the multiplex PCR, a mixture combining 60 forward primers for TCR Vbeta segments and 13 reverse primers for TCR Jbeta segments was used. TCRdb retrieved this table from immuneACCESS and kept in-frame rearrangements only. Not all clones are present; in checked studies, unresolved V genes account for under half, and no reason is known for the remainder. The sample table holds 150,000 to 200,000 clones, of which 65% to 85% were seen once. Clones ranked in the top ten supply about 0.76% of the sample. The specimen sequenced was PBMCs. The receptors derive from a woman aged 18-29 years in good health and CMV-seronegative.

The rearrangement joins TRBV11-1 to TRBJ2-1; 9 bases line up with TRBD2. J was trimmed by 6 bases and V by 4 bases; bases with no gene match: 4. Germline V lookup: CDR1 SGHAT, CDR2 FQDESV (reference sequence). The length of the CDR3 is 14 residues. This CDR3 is CASSYTTSGNEQFF. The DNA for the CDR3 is TGTGCCAGCAGCTATACGACTAGCGGCAATGAGCAGTTCTTC.

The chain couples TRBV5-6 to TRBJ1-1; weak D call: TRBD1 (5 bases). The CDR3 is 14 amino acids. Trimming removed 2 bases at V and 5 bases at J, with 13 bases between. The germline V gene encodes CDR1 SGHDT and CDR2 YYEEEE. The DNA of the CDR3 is TGTGCCAGCAGCTTCGGGACCCGGGGGACTGAAGCTTTCTTT. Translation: CASSFGTRGTEAFF.

This chain's CDR3 is CASSASGSEQFF. The CDR3 bases are TGTGCCAGCAGCGCTAGCGGTTCTGAGCAGTTCTTC. This chain joins TRBV9 and TRBJ2-1; 7 bases map to TRBD2. The germline V gene has CDR1 SGDLS and CDR2 YYNGEE. The CDR3 covers 12 residues. V shed 3 bases, J shed 9 bases, and the junction held 3 bases outside the gene matches.

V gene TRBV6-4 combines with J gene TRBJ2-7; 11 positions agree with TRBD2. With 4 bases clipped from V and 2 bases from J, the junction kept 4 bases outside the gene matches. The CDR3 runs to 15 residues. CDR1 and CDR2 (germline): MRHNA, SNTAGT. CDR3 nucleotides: TGTGCCAGCAGTGCACTAGCGGGAGTTGCCTACGAGCAGTACTTC. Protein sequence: CASSALAGVAYEQYF.

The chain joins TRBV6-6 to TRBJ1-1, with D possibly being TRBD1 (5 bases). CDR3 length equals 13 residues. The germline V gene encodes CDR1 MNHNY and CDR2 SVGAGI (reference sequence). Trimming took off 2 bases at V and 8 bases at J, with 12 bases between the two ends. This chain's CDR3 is CASSYVVRTEAFF. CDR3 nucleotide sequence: TGTGCCAGCAGTTACGTCGTGAGGACAGAAGCTTTCTTT.